The 20 T cell receptor beta chains below come from one sample, sequenced in a study of T cell responses to AZD1222 COVID-19 vaccine (dated by TCRdb to about 2021). The library was prepared using the immunoSEQ multiplex PCR assay. TCRdb mirrors the immuneACCESS table, restricted to in-frame sequences. Some clones are absent from its copies; in checked studies, under half trace to an unresolved V gene, and the reason for the others is unknown. A total of around 130,000 clones appear in this sample, approximately 86% of them only once. 4.5% to 6.5% of the sample is taken by the ten largest. The time point label, read with the paper, signifies: about 28 days (+/-7) after the second vaccine dose. The input for sequencing was peripheral blood, taken 28 days after the second AZD1222 dose. These receptors were collected from an adult who received the AZD1222 COVID-19 vaccine.

The V gene is TRBV24-1, the J gene TRBJ2-1; D tentatively fits TRBD1 or TRBD2 (6 bases each). The length of the CDR3 is 16 residues. Between the trimmed V and J ends, which lost 5 bases and 0 bases, there was a span of 13 bases. The germline V gene encodes CDR1 KGHDR and CDR2 SFDVKD. DNA for the CDR3: TGTGCCACCAGTGGTTGGGGGGCCCGCTCCTACAATGAGCAGTTCTTC. It is translated as CATSGWGARSYNEQFF.

The rearrangement joins TRBV24-1 to TRBJ2-3; the D gene could be TRBD1 or TRBD2 (6 bases each). Germline V gene lookup returns CDR1 KGHDR and CDR2 SFDVKD. The CDR3 runs 17 residues. The germline V and J ends were trimmed by 4 bases and 6 bases, with 22 bases remaining between them. The CDR3 sequence: CATSDSDYRGPADTQYF. CDR3 nucleotide sequence: TGTGCCACCAGTGACTCGGACTATCGGGGGCCAGCGGATACGCAGTATTTT.

The CDR3, as DNA: TGTGCCAGCAGTACGGGACAGGGCTCGATTGAAGCTTTCTTT. Translation gives CASSTGQGSIEAFF. The V and J genes are TRBV6-6 and TRBJ1-1, with 9 bases fitting TRBD1. The V gene's germline CDR1 is MNHNY and CDR2 SVGAGI (reference sequence). The CDR3 length is 14 residues. The trim removed 5 bases at V and 7 bases at J, leaving 8 bases unmatched.

This clone is medium-sized within its sample. The V and J genes are TRBV6-1 and TRBJ2-5; D call uncertain. Trimming took off 6 bases at V and 3 bases at J, with 11 bases between the two ends. CDR1 is MNHNS and CDR2 is SASEGT in the germline V gene. This CDR3 contains 13 residues. CDR3 nucleotides: TGTGCCAGCAGCAAGGACGAAAAAGAGACCCAGTACTTC. Protein product: CASSKDEKETQYF.

The J gene is TRBJ2-7, the V gene TRBV19, with D perhaps being TRBD1 or TRBD2 (5 bases each). V lost 0 bases to trimming and J lost 0 bases, with 6 bases between them. The CDR3 covers 14 residues. Germline CDR1 is LNHDA and CDR2 is SQIVND (reference sequence). The CDR3 spells CASSIEGTSYEQYF. The DNA of the CDR3 is TGTGCCAGTAGTATAGAAGGGACCTCCTACGAGCAGTACTTC. Variable domain in full (rest from reference TRBV19 and TRBJ2-7): DGGITQSPKYLFRKEGQNVTLSCEQNLNHDAMYWYRQDPGQGLRLIYYSQIVNDFQKGDIAEGYSVSREKKESFPLTVTSAQKNPTAFYLCASSIEGTSYEQYFGPGTRLTVT.

This clone was counted a few times. The chain joins TRBV3-1 (or the pseudogene TRBV3-2) to TRBJ1-2; 8 bases match TRBD1. CDR1 and CDR2 (germline): LGHDT, YNNKEL (reference sequence). With V trimmed by 4 bases and J by 0 bases, 7 bases remained unmatched. The CDR3 extends over 16 amino acids. In nucleotides, the CDR3 is TGTGCCAGCAGCCTTTACGGACAGGGAGCTAACTATGGCTACACCTTC. Encoded protein: CASSLYGQGANYGYTF.

For the CDR3, the DNA is TGTGCCAGCAGCTCGCCCGTTCCCCCTACAGGGGGTTTTGGCTATGGCTACACCTTC. Amino acids: CASSSPVPPTGGFGYGYTF. V is TRBV7-9 and J is TRBJ1-2; TRBD1 matches 8 bases. This CDR3 has 19 residues. With 4 bases clipped from V and 4 bases from J, the junction kept 20 bases outside the gene matches. The germline gives CDR1 SEHNR, CDR2 FQNEAQ (reference sequence).

The chain links TRBV4-3 to TRBJ2-4, with D perhaps TRBD1 (6 bases). Trimming shortened V by 4 bases and J by 11 bases, and 18 bases separated the two germline ends. Germline V gene data show CDR1 as LGHNA and CDR2 as YSLEER. This CDR3 has 14 amino acids. CDR3: CASSPTQGWGLQYF. DNA of the CDR3: TGCGCCAGCAGCCCAACACAGGGCTGGGGGCTTCAGTACTTC.

The J gene is TRBJ1-6, the V gene TRBV19; the match to TRBD1 covers 8 bases. J was trimmed by 10 bases and V by 4 bases; bases with no gene match: 9. Germline CDR1 is LNHDA and CDR2 is SQIVND (reference sequence). CDR3 length: 15 amino acids. CDR3 in DNA: TGTGCCAGTAGTACAGGGGGCCTGGTATACTCACCCCTCCACTTT. Its translation is CASSTGGLVYSPLHF.

In DNA, the CDR3 is TGTGCCACCAGTGATCCAAAGGGACAGACCAGGGAGACCCAGTACTTC. Encoded protein: CATSDPKGQTRETQYF. This chain uses TRBV24-1 with TRBJ2-5, with 7 bases lining up with TRBD1. This CDR3 is 16 amino acids long. The germline V gene encodes CDR1 KGHDR and CDR2 SFDVKD. The ends lost 3 bases at V and 5 bases at J; junction bases unmatched: 11.

The J gene is TRBJ1-2, the V gene TRBV2, with D possibly matching TRBD1 (6 bases). V was trimmed by 6 bases and J by 4 bases, leaving 12 bases between them. The CDR3 is 13 residues long. CDR1 is SNHLY and CDR2 is FYNNEI in the germline V gene. CDR3 sequence reads: CASSTGTPYGYTF. The DNA of the CDR3 is TGTGCCAGCAGCACCGGGACACCCTATGGCTACACCTTC.

The chain links TRBV10-3 to TRBJ2-3; no reliable D call. The germline V gene encodes CDR1 ENHRY and CDR2 SYGVKD. The V gene lost 4 bases and the J gene lost 4 bases, with 12 bases spanning the gap. The CDR3 is 14 residues long. CDR3 bases: TGTGCCATCAGTGGGTCGGGCCGGCCAGATACGCAGTATTTT. This encodes CAISGSGRPDTQYF.

The genes are TRBV3-1 (or the pseudogene TRBV3-2) and TRBJ2-6, with D perhaps TRBD2 (5 bases). Germline V lookup: CDR1 LGHDT, CDR2 YNNKEL (reference sequence). This CDR3 contains 15 residues. Trimming shortened V by 3 bases and J by 1 base, and 7 bases separated the two germline ends. In DNA form, the CDR3 reads TGTGCCAGCAGCCACCGGGATTCTGGGGCCAACGTCCTGACTTTC. Its protein product is CASSHRDSGANVLTF.

The chain links TRBV5-1 to TRBJ2-2; D unclear. The CDR3 totals 14 residues. The ends were cut back, 0 bases at V and 7 bases at J, with 10 bases in the middle. Germline CDR1 and CDR2: SGHRS and YFSETQ. CDR3: CASSLEASDGELFF. In nucleotides, the CDR3 is TGCGCCAGCAGCTTGGAGGCGTCCGACGGGGAGCTGTTTTTT. Complete variable domain (other parts from reference TRBV5-1 and TRBJ2-2): KAGVTQTPRYLIKTRGQQVTLSCSPISGHRSVSWYQQTPGQGLQFLFEYFSETQRNKGNFPGRFSGRQFSNSRSEMNVSTLELGDSALYLCASSLEASDGELFFGEGSRLTVL.

Written as DNA, the CDR3 is TGTGCCGGTTCGAGGGGAGCAGGATCACCCCTCCACTTT. This sequence encodes CAGSRGAGSPLHF. The chain combines TRBV2 with TRBJ1-6, with D perhaps TRBD1 (5 bases). The V gene's germline CDR1 is SNHLY and CDR2 FYNNEI. The CDR3 covers 13 residues. Trimming took off 11 bases at V and 10 bases at J, with 18 bases between the two ends.

This rearrangement joins TRBV4-2 to TRBJ2-3; D is undetermined. The V gene lost 1 base and the J gene lost 0 bases, with 11 bases spanning the gap. This CDR3 is built from 16 residues. CDR1 LGHNA and CDR2 YNFKEQ come from the germline V gene. CDR3 nucleotides: TGTGCCAGCAGCCAAGGTCTAGGCGGAAGCACAGATACGCAGTATTTT. Amino acids: CASSQGLGGSTDTQYF.

The chain carries TRBV28 and TRBJ1-2, with D perhaps matching TRBD1 (5 bases). Germline V gives CDR1 MDHEN, CDR2 SYDVKM. The V and J ends lost 6 bases and 2 bases respectively, with 19 bases between them. The CDR3 totals 16 residues. The CDR3 loop is CASRAGSTGTNYGYTF. Written as DNA, the CDR3 is TGTGCCAGCAGGGCGGGGTCGACCGGGACGAACTATGGCTACACCTTC.

The chain carries TRBV6-6 and TRBJ1-5; 10 positions agree with TRBD1. Trimming at V came to 5 bases and at J to 7 bases, leaving 5 bases not matched to a gene. There are 14 residues in the CDR3. CDR1 is MNHNY, CDR2 SVGAGI, per germline (reference sequence). This CDR3 is CASSIGTGEQPQHF. DNA for the CDR3: TGTGCCAGCAGTATTGGGACAGGGGAGCAGCCCCAGCATTTT.

This clone was seen a handful of times. The chain couples TRBV7-8 to TRBJ1-5; weak D call: TRBD1 (6 bases). Germline CDR1 reads SGHVS; CDR2 reads FQNEAQ. Deletions cut 0 bases from V and 1 base from J, with 10 bases between. The CDR3 is 16 residues long. CDR3 bases: TGTGCCAGCAGCTTAGCGAGGACAGTAAGCAATCAGCCCCAGCATTTT. Encoded protein: CASSLARTVSNQPQHF. The full variable domain, with the rest looked up from reference TRBV7-8 and TRBJ1-5, is GAGVSQSPRYKVAKRGQDVALRCDPISGHVSLFWYQQALGQGPEFLTYFQNEAQLDKSGLPSDRFFAERPEGSVSTLKIQRTQQEDSAVYLCASSLARTVSNQPQHFGDGTRLSIL.

The table lists this clone with many counts. The rearrangement joins TRBV7-9 to TRBJ2-2, with 10 positions matching TRBD2. The CDR3 extends over 17 amino acids. Germline V gives CDR1 SEHNR, CDR2 FQNEAQ (reference sequence). With V trimmed by 5 bases and J by 4 bases, 10 bases remained unmatched. The CDR3 DNA reads as TGTGCCAGCAGCAATCTAGCTAGCGGGAGCCCCACCGGGGAGCTGTTTTTT. The encoded protein is CASSNLASGSPTGELFF.